This T cell receptor (beta chain) originates from a study of PD-L1 blockade in urothelial cancer. The wider study: Patients had been given 0 to 3 earlier chemotherapy regimens. Analyses were performed on blood at 3 weeks after treatment start (the second dose) and at 6 weeks.

From germline, CDR1 is MGHRA and CDR2 YSYEKL. The CDR3 has 15 residues. V lost 1 base and J lost 5; bases outside the gene matches: 4. This clone was counted a few times. Every PCR received spiked-in synthetic TCR analog templates. This table comes from immunoSEQ multiplex PCR, and its TCRdb copy is limited to in-frame clones, with some not included. This sample has under 70,000 clones, with over 75% found just once. Time point of the sample: pretreatment peripheral blood. Sample contribution per patient ranged from 1 to 8, covering pretreatment and on-treatment. The source is a man in his 70s with urothelial cancer. The sample was PBMCs, taken around atezolizumab (anti-PD-L1) treatment. The gene calls are TRBV4-1 and TRBJ2-7; 11 nucleotides align to TRBD2. CDR3 region: CASSQGPLAGDEQYF. Here the CDR3 DNA reads TGCGCCAGCAGCCAAGGCCCACTAGCGGGAGACGAGCAGTACTTC.